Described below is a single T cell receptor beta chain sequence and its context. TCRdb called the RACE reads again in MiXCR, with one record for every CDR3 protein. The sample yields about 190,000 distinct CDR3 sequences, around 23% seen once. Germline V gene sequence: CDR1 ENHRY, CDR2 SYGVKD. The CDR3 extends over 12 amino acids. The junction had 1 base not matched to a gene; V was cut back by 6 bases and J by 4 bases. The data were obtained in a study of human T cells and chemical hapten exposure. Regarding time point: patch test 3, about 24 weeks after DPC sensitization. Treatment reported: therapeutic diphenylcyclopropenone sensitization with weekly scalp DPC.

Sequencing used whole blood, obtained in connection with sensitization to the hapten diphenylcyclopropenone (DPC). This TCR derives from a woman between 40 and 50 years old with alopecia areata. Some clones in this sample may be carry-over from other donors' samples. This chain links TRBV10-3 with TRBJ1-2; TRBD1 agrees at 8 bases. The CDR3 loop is CAIRGTGYGYTF. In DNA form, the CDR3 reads TGTGCCATCAGGGGGACAGGCTATGGCTACACCTTC.